The 24 T cell receptor beta chains below were found in one sample sequenced in a study of blood T cells in healthy people across ages. Combining a sample-barcoded 5' primer with a J-beta primer mix, a second PCR ran for about 6 to 11 cycles. TCRdb re-called the 5' RACE reads with MiXCR, one entry per CDR3 protein. The sample holds 1.5 million or so distinct CDR3 sequences; 35% to 45% are singletons and the top ten take around 4%. The sequenced sample consisted of blood. These receptors were obtained from a woman between 18 and 30 years old in good health.

For the CDR3, the DNA is TGCAGTGCTAGAGCAACTAGCGGCGATGAGCAGTTCTTC. It encodes CSARATSGDEQFF. V gene TRBV20-1 combines with J gene TRBJ2-1; the match to TRBD2 covers 8 bases. The germline CDR1 and CDR2 sequences are DFQATT and SNEGSKA (reference sequence). This CDR3 spans 13 amino acids. V was pared by 1 base and J by 8 bases, with 4 bases of the junction left unmatched.

A word on this clonotype: The junction does not match germline at one end; this may be a read error. This chain connects TRBV7-7 to TRBJ2-4; TRBD1 or TRBD2 may be the D gene (5 bases each). This CDR3 spans 12 amino acids. CDR1 is SSHAT and CDR2 is FNYEAQ in the germline V gene (reference sequence). The CDR3 nucleotides are TGTGCTAGCAGCGCCGGGACGGACATTCAGTACTTC. Amino acids: CASSAGTDIQYF.

This clonotype has at least ten counts. The chain uses TRBV20-1 and TRBJ2-3, with a tentative D call TRBD2 (5 bases). Looked up from germline, CDR1 is DFQATT and CDR2 is SNEGSKA (reference sequence). This CDR3 is built from 17 residues. Trimming removed 0 bases from V and 5 bases from J, with 21 bases in between. CDR3 in DNA: TGCAGTGCTAGAGATTCGGACTCGGCCGGTTTCCGAGATACGCAGTATTTT. Amino acid sequence: CSARDSDSAGFRDTQYF.

This clonotype was counted ten times or more. The CDR3 reads CASSPWTGNTEAFF. In nucleotides, the CDR3 is TGTGCCAGCAGCCCATGGACAGGGAACACTGAAGCTTTCTTT. This rearrangement joins TRBV7-3 to TRBJ1-1, with 7 bases fitting TRBD1. CDR1 is SGHTA and CDR2 is FQGTGA in the germline V gene. The J segment lost 1 base and the V segment lost 5 bases, leaving 4 bases of the junction unmatched. The CDR3 has 14 residues. Full variable domain (missing parts from reference TRBV7-3 and TRBJ1-1): GAGVSQTPSNKVTEKGKYVELRCDPISGHTALYWYRQSLGQGPEFLIYFQGTGAADDSGLPNDRFFAVRPEGSVSTLKIQRTERGDSAVYLCASSPWTGNTEAFFGQGTRLTVV.

The DNA for the CDR3 is TGCAGTGCTTCCAAGGTAACCCGGCCCACCTACAATGAGCAGTTCTTC. Encoded protein: CSASKVTRPTYNEQFF. The chain has TRBV20-1 and TRBJ2-1, with D unresolved. Germline V CDR1 and CDR2: DFQATT, SNEGSKA (reference sequence). The V gene lost 5 bases and the J gene lost 2 bases, with 19 bases spanning the gap. This CDR3 spans 16 amino acids.

The chain uses TRBV20-1 and TRBJ2-1, with 7 bases aligning to TRBD2. The V gene's germline CDR1 is DFQATT and CDR2 SNEGSKA (reference sequence). J gave up 1 base and V 3 bases, and 3 bases lay outside the gene matches. CDR3 size: 14 residues. The CDR3 loop reads CSARRRESYNEQFF. CDR3 sequence (DNA): TGCAGTGCTAGGAGGCGGGAGTCCTACAATGAGCAGTTCTTC.

This CDR3 is CASSRDRGRAAYEQYF. The CDR3 DNA reads as TGCGCCAGCAGCCGGGATCGCGGGAGGGCCGCCTACGAGCAGTACTTC. The chain recombines TRBV4-3 with TRBJ2-7; 9 nucleotides align to TRBD2. Germline loops: CDR1 LGHNA, CDR2 YSLEER. Unmatched junction bases numbered 9, after V lost 4 bases and J lost 2 bases. The CDR3 is 16 amino acids.

Only a few counts were recorded for this clonotype. The J gene is TRBJ2-7, the V gene TRBV12-5; D is perhaps TRBD1 (5 bases). This CDR3 is built from 13 residues. V gave up 7 bases and J gave up 5 bases, with 15 bases separating them. Looked up from germline, CDR1 is LGHNT and CDR2 is FRNRAP. The CDR3 loop reads CASVLDTKDEQYF. CDR3 bases: TGTGCTAGTGTATTGGACACAAAAGACGAGCAGTACTTC.

The rearrangement joins TRBV5-5 to TRBJ1-2; TRBD1 is a possible D gene (6 bases). The CDR3 is 15 amino acids. The ends were cut back, 2 bases at V and 3 bases at J, with 14 bases in the middle. Germline V gene data show CDR1 as SGHKS and CDR2 as YYEKEE (reference sequence). The CDR3 region is CASSLQGEGHYGYTF. For the CDR3, the DNA is TGTGCCAGCAGCTTACAGGGAGAAGGGCACTATGGCTACACCTTC.

The CDR3 reads CASSQMGTSSVEQFF. In nucleotides, the CDR3 is TGTGCCAGCAGCCAAATGGGGACTAGTTCGGTTGAGCAGTTCTTC. This chain joins TRBV3-1 and TRBJ2-1; 8 bases map to TRBD2. In germline, CDR1 is LGHDT, CDR2 YNNKEL (reference sequence). The CDR3 extends over 15 amino acids. V lost 2 bases, J lost 9 bases, and 9 bases stayed unmatched.

Concerning this clonotype: A much larger clone is a single base away; this may be a read error. The rearrangement joins TRBV12-3 or TRBV12-4 to TRBJ2-7; the match to TRBD1 covers 7 bases. The last part of the DNA fits TRBJ2-5 better; the J call may be wrong. The CDR3 length is 14 residues. The DNA for the CDR3 is TGTGCCAGCAGTTCGTCGGACAGGCAAGGGACCCAGTACTTC. Protein sequence: CASSSSDRQGTQYF.

This clonotype was detected only a few times. The J gene is TRBJ2-5, the V gene TRBV20-1; D perhaps matches TRBD2 (6 bases). The CDR3 covers 14 residues. The germline CDR1 and CDR2 sequences are DFQATT and SNEGSKA (reference sequence). V lost 3 bases to trimming and J lost 1 base, with 12 bases between them. In nucleotides, the CDR3 is TGCAGTGCTAGGGAGGGATCTTCCCAAGAGACCCAGTACTTC. Protein sequence: CSAREGSSQETQYF.

The chain is built from TRBV4-1 and TRBJ2-1; a possible D gene is TRBD1 (5 bases). The V gene's germline CDR1 is MGHRA and CDR2 YSYEKL. V lost 4 bases, J lost 4 bases, and 17 bases lay in between. The CDR3 extends over 16 amino acids. The CDR3 nucleotides are TGCGCCAGCAGCCCCCGGGCCATTGGGGCTTACAATGAGCAGTTCTTC. Its translation is CASSPRAIGAYNEQFF.

This rearrangement joins TRBV5-1 to TRBJ2-7, with 13 nucleotides matching TRBD2. From germline, CDR1 is SGHRS and CDR2 YFSETQ. The J segment lost 3 bases and the V segment lost 5 bases, leaving 5 bases of the junction unmatched. This CDR3 has 15 amino acids. CDR3 sequence reads: CASRQTSGRSYEQYF. CDR3 in DNA: TGCGCCAGCAGACAGACTAGCGGGAGGAGCTACGAGCAGTACTTC.

This chain joins TRBV6-1 and TRBJ1-5, with D perhaps matching TRBD1 (5 bases). The V end was cut by 2 bases, the J end by 4 bases, with 9 bases between. The CDR3 consists of 14 residues. Germline CDR1 MNHNS, CDR2 SASEGT. CDR3 nucleotides: TGTGCCAGCAGTGAACAGGGAAAAAATCAGCCCCAGCATTTT. Protein product: CASSEQGKNQPQHF.

The chain couples TRBV20-1 to TRBJ2-7; TRBD2 matches at 9 bases. The J call could be wrong; TRBJ2-5 is a better fit for the DNA end. The CDR3 has 15 residues. Germline V gene sequence: CDR1 DFQATT, CDR2 SNEGSKA (reference sequence). This chain's CDR3 is CSARLQREARQTQYF. Here the CDR3 DNA reads TGCAGTGCTAGGCTCCAGCGGGAGGCCCGGCAGACCCAGTACTTC.

The chain carries TRBV2 and TRBJ2-1, with D possibly TRBD2 on 6 matching bases. Trimming stripped 7 bases from V and 3 bases from J, with 13 bases between. The CDR3 spans 14 residues. Per germline, CDR1 SNHLY and CDR2 FYNNEI. The CDR3: CASKEGVLYNEQFF. In DNA form, the CDR3 reads TGTGCCAGCAAGGAGGGAGTTCTCTACAATGAGCAGTTCTTC.

This clonotype was recorded once. This chain connects TRBV12-3 or TRBV12-4 to TRBJ2-1; no reliable D call. The CDR3 runs to 16 residues. V was shortened by 4 bases and J by 1 base, with 14 bases between the two germline ends. CDR3 bases: TGTGCCAGCAGTTCGATACATAGTCCTTCCTACAATGAGCAGTTCTTC. Translation gives CASSSIHSPSYNEQFF.

The chain is built from TRBV7-2 and TRBJ2-7; D call uncertain. CDR3 length equals 14 residues. Germline CDR1 is SGHTA and CDR2 is FQGNSA. V gave up 2 bases and J gave up 0 bases, with 8 bases separating them. The CDR3 nucleotides read TGTGCCAGCAGCTTAAATCCCAGCTCCTACGAGCAGTACTTC. It specifies CASSLNPSSYEQYF.

This clonotype was picked up a small number of times. This sequence joins TRBV6-2 or TRBV6-3 and TRBJ1-5; tentatively, D is TRBD1 (5 bases). The CDR3 has 15 amino acids. Germline lookup yields CDR1 MNHEY and CDR2 SVGEGT. The germline V and J ends were trimmed by 2 bases and 3 bases, with 11 bases remaining between them. The chain's CDR3 is CASSYGDSLNQPQHF. DNA for the CDR3: TGTGCCAGCAGTTACGGGGACTCCCTCAATCAGCCCCAGCATTTT.

The rearrangement links TRBV27 to TRBJ2-3, with D perhaps given as TRBD1 or TRBD2 (5 bases each). Between the trimmed V and J ends, which lost 0 bases and 0 bases, there was a span of 10 bases. Per germline, CDR1 MNHEY and CDR2 SMNVEV (reference sequence). CDR3 length equals 16 residues. The CDR3 coding sequence is TGTGCCAGCAGTTTATCGATGGGGGTTAGCACAGATACGCAGTATTTT. Its translation: CASSLSMGVSTDTQYF.

This clonotype was counted only a few times. The V call is TRBV2, the J call TRBJ1-1, with D perhaps TRBD1 (5 bases). This CDR3 is built from 14 residues. V was trimmed by 5 bases and J by 3 bases, leaving 13 bases between them. CDR1 is SNHLY, CDR2 FYNNEI, per germline. This CDR3 is CASSPTDWDTEAFF. The CDR3 coding sequence is TGTGCCAGCAGTCCGACAGATTGGGACACTGAAGCTTTCTTT.

In its sample, this clonotype was seen a few times. A single base separates this from a much larger clone, so it may be a read error. This sequence joins TRBV5-1 and TRBJ2-1; TRBD2 agrees at 8 bases. Trimming at V came to 3 bases and at J to 9 bases, leaving 14 bases not matched to a gene. The germline V gene encodes CDR1 SGHRS and CDR2 YFSETQ. This CDR3 has 16 residues. CDR3 coding DNA: TGCGCCAGCAGCTACTCCGGGGGGGCTCTCTCCTTTGAGCAGTTCTTC. It encodes CASSYSGGALSFEQFF.

The rearrangement uses TRBV14 and TRBJ2-1, with unresolved D. Germline-derived CDR1 and CDR2 are SGHDN and FVKESK. The V end was cut by 2 bases, the J end by 3 bases, with 14 bases between. This CDR3 has 16 residues. For the CDR3, the DNA is TGTGCCAGCAGCCAAAACGAACCTAAGTTCTACAATGAGCAGTTCTTC. Translated: CASSQNEPKFYNEQFF.